The text below deals with one T cell receptor beta chain. This specimen comes from a study of cytotoxic CD8 clonotypes in ibrutinib-treated CLL. A 1 in 200,000 to 1 in 1 million T cell depth was the sequencing target. Libraries were prepared by immunoSEQ multiplex PCR; TCRdb keeps only in-frame clonotypes and omits some of them. The sample carries around 160,000 clones, over 65% recorded once. Germline CDR1 reads MRHNA; CDR2 reads SNTAGT. The CDR3 has 15 residues. Trimming left V 7 bases short and J 2 bases short, with 16 bases between. Sample: PBMCs, taken after 12 months of ibrutinib treatment. This TCR came from a human donor with chronic lymphocytic leukemia. The gene calls are TRBV6-4 and TRBJ2-3; D may correspond to TRBD1 or TRBD2 (5 bases each). The CDR3 sequence: CASNRSWGNTDTQYF. For the CDR3, the DNA is TGTGCCAGCAACAGGAGTTGGGGGAACACAGATACGCAGTATTTT.